What follows are 30 T cell receptor beta chains derived from one specimen sequenced in a study of low-dose radiotherapy and immunotherapy resistance in tumors. The time point: before trial treatment. First-strand cDNA relied on TRAV- and TRBV-specific primers spanning alpha and beta chains. For amplifying TCRs, the PCR ran for around 20 cycles with Phusion, which was used together with a constant-region primer and the adapter on the V primers. A single record per CDR3 protein comes from TCRdb applying MiXCR to the reads. Of tens of thousands of distinct CDR3 sequences in the sample, 25% to 40% were seen once. The sequenced sample was PBMCs, obtained before treatment. The receptors were gathered from a male donor with gallbladder cancer.

This clonotype was recorded at least ten times. The V and J genes are TRBV12-3 or TRBV12-4 and TRBJ1-1; no clear D. The CDR3 has 12 amino acids. Trimming left V 3 bases short and J 1 base short, with 3 bases between. The CDR3 sequence: CASSFANTEAFF. CDR3 DNA: TGTGCCAGCAGTTTTGCGAACACTGAAGCTTTCTTT.

This clonotype was detected ten times or more. The chain couples TRBV9 to TRBJ2-7; D remains ambiguous. Germline V CDR1 and CDR2: SGDLS, YYNGEE. V lost 6 bases, J lost 5 bases, and 6 bases lay in between. CDR3 size: 10 residues. Here the CDR3 DNA reads TGTGCCAGCACCCCCCACGAGCAGTACTTC. Its translation is CASTPHEQYF.

This clonotype was counted many times. The rearrangement links TRBV20-1 to TRBJ1-4; no clear D. The CDR3 is 16 residues long. Germline-derived CDR1 and CDR2 are DFQATT and SNEGSKA (reference sequence). With 1 base removed from V and 0 bases from J, the gap between germline ends came to 12 bases. CDR3 bases: TGCAGTGCTAGAGTTAGAAACCATGCAACTAATGAAAAACTGTTTTTT. Translation: CSARVRNHATNEKLFF.

Details on this clonotype: One base separates it from a far larger clone, so it is likely a read error. The gene calls are TRBV20-1 and TRBJ2-1; 9 bases are shared with TRBD2. The ends lost 6 bases at V and 10 bases at J; junction bases unmatched: 22. The germline gives CDR1 DFQATT, CDR2 SNEGSKA (reference sequence). The CDR3 runs to 17 residues. CDR3 sequence: CSATRGVAAGGRMEQFF. The CDR3 nucleotides are TGCAGTGCAACCAGGGGGGTGGCAGCGGGGGGCCGGATGGAGCAGTTCTTC.

This rearrangement joins TRBV13 to TRBJ1-3, with a tentative D call TRBD1 (6 bases). The germline V gene has CDR1 PRHDT and CDR2 FYEKMQ (reference sequence). V shed 6 bases and J shed 0 bases, with 12 bases lying between them. CDR3 length: 15 amino acids. The CDR3 sequence is CASSPTGFSGNTIYF. The CDR3 DNA sequence: TGTGCCAGCAGTCCTACAGGGTTCTCTGGAAACACCATATATTTT.

This clonotype was detected many times. This chain links TRBV10-1 with TRBJ2-7; 8 nucleotides match TRBD1. The germline gives CDR1 WNHNN, CDR2 SYGVQD (reference sequence). Trimming cost V 3 bases and J 5 bases; bases outside gene matches: 6. The CDR3 length is 14 residues. For the CDR3, the DNA is TGCGCCAGCAGTGAATGGCAGGGGGCGAACGAGCAGTACTTC. Amino acids: CASSEWQGANEQYF.

The genes are TRBV28 and TRBJ2-7; TRBD2 agrees at 14 bases. The CDR3 covers 16 residues. Trimming removed 7 bases from V and 4 bases from J; junction bases left unmatched: 9. Germline V lookup: CDR1 MDHEN, CDR2 SYDVKM. The CDR3: CASISGTSGSEYEQYF. The DNA for the CDR3 is TGTGCCAGCATTTCCGGGACTAGCGGGAGCGAGTACGAGCAGTACTTC.

The chain couples TRBV12-3 or TRBV12-4 to TRBJ2-1; 10 nucleotides agree with TRBD2. J was trimmed by 4 bases and V by 4 bases; bases with no gene match: 7. This CDR3 contains 16 residues. CDR3 DNA sequence: TGTGCCAGCAGTTCACGTAGCGGGGGGCTATACAATGAGCAGTTCTTC. Translation: CASSSRSGGLYNEQFF.

The table lists this clonotype with many counts. The chain joins TRBV18 to TRBJ1-1; a weak D match, TRBD1 (6 bases). Trimming took 1 base from V and 0 from J, leaving 12 bases between them. The germline V gene encodes CDR1 KGHSH and CDR2 LQKENI. This CDR3 has 16 residues. The CDR3, as DNA: TGTGCCAGCTCACCACAGGAACAGGGTTTGAACACTGAAGCTTTCTTT. Amino acid sequence: CASSPQEQGLNTEAFF.

This clonotype was seen at least ten times. The V and J genes are TRBV7-2 and TRBJ2-1; D unclear. The V and J ends lost 1 base and 8 bases respectively, with 15 bases between them. Germline CDR1 SGHTA, CDR2 FQGNSA. This CDR3 region has 15 residues. In DNA, the CDR3 is TGTGCCAGCAGCTTAGAGATAGCAGGTCTTTATGAGCAGTTCTTC. Translation gives CASSLEIAGLYEQFF.

For this clonotype: One base separates it from a far larger clone, so it is likely a read error. This sequence joins TRBV28 and TRBJ2-1, with a possible D match to TRBD1 (5 bases). CDR1 is MDHEN and CDR2 is SYDVKM in the germline V gene. There are 13 residues in the CDR3. The CDR3 coding sequence is TGTGCCACCAGTGACCAGGACAACAATGAGCAGTTCTTC. As protein: CATSDQDNNEQFF.

This clonotype was counted only a few times. The rearrangement joins TRBV28 to TRBJ2-3; no firm D call. The CDR3 is 15 residues long. Per the germline V gene, CDR1 is MDHEN and CDR2 is SYDVKM. V lost 8 bases to trimming and J lost 1 base, with 16 bases between them. CDR3 residues: CASWKSQPRTDTQYF. In DNA, the CDR3 is TGTGCCAGCTGGAAGTCACAACCACGCACAGATACGCAGTATTTT.

This clonotype occurred many times. The genes are TRBV3-1 and TRBJ2-1; the match to TRBD1 covers 8 bases. Losses at the gene ends were 3 bases for V and 3 bases for J; bases not matched to a gene: 7. Germline V lookup: CDR1 LGHDT, CDR2 YNNKEL (reference sequence). The CDR3 has 16 amino acids. CDR3 DNA: TGTGCCAGCAGCCAGTACCAAGACAGGGGCTACAATGAGCAGTTCTTC. Its protein product is CASSQYQDRGYNEQFF.

This clonotype is labeled medium-sized. Mismatch with germline at one junction end may stem from a read error. The chain recombines TRBV5-5 with TRBJ1-3, with TRBD1 as a possible D gene (6 bases). The length of the CDR3 is 16 residues. Germline lookup yields CDR1 SGHKS and CDR2 YYEKEE (reference sequence). CDR3 coding DNA: TGCGCCAGCAGCCTCGAGGGGGAACGCTCTGGAAACACCATATATTTT. This codes for CASSLEGERSGNTIYF.

With regard to this clonotype: The junction differs from germline at one of its ends, possibly a read error. The chain carries TRBV6-2 or TRBV6-3 and TRBJ2-1, with TRBD1 identical over 10 bases. The CDR3 runs 16 residues. Germline CDR1 reads MNHEY; CDR2 reads SVGEGT. The CDR3 DNA reads as TGTGCAAGCAATCCCGAAGGACAGGGGGCCTACAATGAGCAGTTCTTC. Its translation is CASNPEGQGAYNEQFF.

The chain carries TRBV19 and TRBJ2-1; D is uncertain. The ends were cut back, 3 bases at V and 8 bases at J, with 8 bases in the middle. The CDR3 has 12 residues. Germline CDR1 reads LNHDA; CDR2 reads SQIVND (reference sequence). The CDR3 DNA is TGTGCCAGTAGTATGGGCTTCGATGAGCAGTTCTTC. Protein sequence: CASSMGFDEQFF.

In its sample, this clonotype was seen many times. V usage is TRBV4-1 and J usage is TRBJ2-5; 10 bases match TRBD2. The CDR3 runs 18 residues. In germline, CDR1 is MGHRA, CDR2 YSYEKL. J lost 0 bases, V lost 4 bases, and 11 bases had no gene match. The DNA for the CDR3 is TGCGCCAGCAGCCCTTCAATACTACTAGCGGGGTACCAAGAGACCCAGTACTTC. It specifies CASSPSILLAGYQETQYF.

This clonotype was counted at least ten times. This chain uses TRBV7-2 with TRBJ2-3, with D maybe TRBD2 (6 bases). The CDR3 length is 14 residues. V was trimmed by 5 bases and J by 2 bases, leaving 11 bases between them. Germline CDR1 and CDR2: SGHTA and FQGNSA. As DNA, the CDR3 is TGTGCCAGCAGCCAAAGCGGGTCCACAGATACGCAGTATTTT. This gives the protein CASSQSGSTDTQYF.

This clonotype was observed many times. The chain couples TRBV3-1 to TRBJ2-5, with 7 bases fitting TRBD1. The ends lost 4 bases at V and 1 base at J; junction bases unmatched: 3. The CDR3 totals 14 residues. Per germline, CDR1 LGHDT and CDR2 YNNKEL (reference sequence). CDR3 in amino acids: CASSPRTGQETQYF. The DNA for the CDR3 is TGTGCCAGCAGCCCGAGGACAGGCCAAGAGACCCAGTACTTC.

This clonotype is labeled medium-sized (0.01 to 0.1%). V is TRBV28 and J is TRBJ2-7; TRBD2 agrees at 7 bases. The ends lost 6 bases at V and 1 base at J; junction bases unmatched: 9. The germline gives CDR1 MDHEN, CDR2 SYDVKM. This CDR3 is 15 amino acids long. CDR3 sequence: CASSALGEGSYEQYF. The CDR3 region has the DNA TGTGCCAGCAGCGCCCTAGGGGAGGGGTCCTACGAGCAGTACTTC.

Only a few counts were recorded for this clonotype. The V and J genes are TRBV9 and TRBJ2-4, with D unclear. CDR1 SGDLS and CDR2 YYNGEE come from the germline V gene. The CDR3 totals 12 residues. Trimming shortened V by 4 bases and J by 7 bases, and 9 bases separated the two germline ends. The CDR3 protein is CASSLMGNIQYF. The CDR3 DNA reads TGTGCCAGCAGCCTCATGGGGAACATTCAGTACTTC. The complete variable domain, with remaining parts taken from reference TRBV9 and TRBJ2-4, reads DSGVTQTPKHLITATGQRVTLRCSPRSGDLSVYWYQQSLDQGLQFLIQYYNGEERAKGNILERFSAQQFPDLHSELNLSSLELGDSALYFCASSLMGNIQYFGAGTRLSVL.

Notes on this clonotype: Because the CDR3's place on the DNA is in doubt, the DNA is left out and the CDR3 is given as listed by TCRdb. The chain is built from TRBV27 and TRBJ2-2; no check of the table's D call, TRBD1, against the DNA was made. The germline gives CDR1 MNHEY, CDR2 SMNVEV (reference sequence). The CDR3 sequence runs 16 residues, both termini included. The CDR3 sequence is CATSVRNTGELFFFFF.

This clonotype was recorded at least ten times. The genes are TRBV28 and TRBJ2-7; weak D call: TRBD1 (5 bases). Germline lookup yields CDR1 MDHEN and CDR2 SYDVKM. V was cut by 6 bases and J by 4 bases, with 16 bases left in between. The CDR3 runs 14 residues. The CDR3: CASSSQGLRYEQYF. In DNA, the CDR3 is TGTGCCAGCAGCTCCCAGGGCTTACGGTACGAGCAGTACTTC.

This clonotype has only a few counts. This chain links TRBV30 with TRBJ2-1, with 8 bases that match TRBD2. This CDR3 contains 16 residues. The V and J ends lost 2 bases and 8 bases, in that order; junction bases with no gene match: 14. The germline gives CDR1 GTSNPN, CDR2 SVGIG (reference sequence). Here the CDR3 DNA reads TGTGCCTGGAGTCTAGCCGGTGGGACTAGTAGCTATGAGCAGTTCTTC. Translation gives CAWSLAGGTSSYEQFF.

Points on this clonotype: A read error is the likely source, as a far larger clone sits one nucleotide away. The genes are TRBV28 and TRBJ2-1; no definite D call. The germline gives CDR1 MDHEN, CDR2 SYDVKM. V gave up 7 bases and J gave up 13 bases, with 20 bases separating them. The CDR3 sequence is 13 residues long. CDR3 loop: CASKFGVVETQFF. CDR3 coding DNA: TGTGCCAGCAAGTTTGGGGTCGTGGAGACCCAGTTCTTC.

This chain connects TRBV5-1 to TRBJ2-2; TRBD2 agrees at 11 bases. The germline V gene has CDR1 SGHRS and CDR2 YFSETQ. V was clipped by 9 bases and J by 0 bases; unmatched bases: 1. This CDR3 contains 14 residues. As DNA, the CDR3 is TGCGCCACGACTAGCGGGACGAACACCGGGGAGCTGTTTTTT. Its translation: CATTSGTNTGELFF.

This clonotype was picked up many times. V gene TRBV28 combines with J gene TRBJ2-5; 7 bases align to TRBD1. Per the germline V gene, CDR1 is MDHEN and CDR2 is SYDVKM. V lost 7 bases, J lost 1 base, and 9 bases stayed unmatched. CDR3 length: 15 residues. The CDR3 DNA is TGTGCCAGCAACCGAAACAGGGGATTCCAAGAGACCCAGTACTTC. Amino acids: CASNRNRGFQETQYF.

This clonotype was counted many times. The V gene is TRBV7-2, the J gene TRBJ2-1, with TRBD1 as a possible D gene (5 bases). V lost 2 bases, J lost 10 bases, and 15 bases lay in between. The V gene's germline CDR1 is SGHTA and CDR2 FQGNSA. The CDR3 sequence is 14 residues long. In DNA form, the CDR3 reads TGTGCCAGCAGCTTATCTAGACCCGCAGGGGAGCAGTTCTTC. Amino acid sequence: CASSLSRPAGEQFF.

This clonotype came up many times. The chain is built from TRBV5-1 and TRBJ2-5, with 15 positions matching TRBD2. CDR1 is SGHRS, CDR2 YFSETQ, per germline. V gave up 5 bases and J gave up 1 base; unmatched junction bases: 6. This CDR3 has 17 residues. The CDR3 DNA is TGCGCCAGCAGGGCCGGGACTAGCGGGGGGAGCCAAGAGACCCAGTACTTC. Residues: CASRAGTSGGSQETQYF.

This clonotype was seen once. This is likely an artifact of a read error, given a far larger clone one base away. The V gene is TRBV26, the J gene TRBJ2-1; TRBD1 was called by the table and not checked on the DNA. TRBV26 is listed as a pseudogene. The length of the CDR3 is 16 residues. The DNA for the CDR3 is TGTGCCTGCAGTCGAGGGACAGGGATCTCCTACAATGAGCAGTTCTTC. Translating gives CACSRGTGISYNEQFF.